The 31 T cell receptor beta chains reported below all come from one sample, sequenced in a study of T-cell memory formation after mild COVID-19. Each CDR3 protein is one row after TCRdb ran MiXCR on the 5' RACE reads. The table shows roughly 240,000 distinct CDR3 sequences, with roughly 17% occurring only once. Material for sequencing was PBMCs or a T cell subset sorted from them (not recorded which). The source of these receptors is a man between 18 and 29 years old who had mild COVID-19 (a few samples of this study predate the infection). Cell type and time point are not known.

This clonotype appeared a single time. This rearrangement joins TRBV11-3 to TRBJ2-3; 7 bases line up with TRBD2. This CDR3 is 17 amino acids long. Per the germline V gene, CDR1 is SGHNT and CDR2 is YENEEA. Germline trimming cut 5 bases from V and 2 bases from J; bases unmatched to any gene: 13. The CDR3: CASSLGNGGGLTDTQYF. CDR3 DNA: TGTGCCAGCAGCCTGGGGAATGGCGGGGGACTCACAGATACGCAGTATTTT.

V usage is TRBV6-4 and J usage is TRBJ2-7; D possibly uses TRBD1 or TRBD2 (5 bases each). The V end lost 6 bases, the J end lost 3 bases, and 9 bases lay between the germline ends. The CDR3 runs to 12 residues. Germline CDR1 reads MRHNA; CDR2 reads SNTAGT. CDR3 sequence (DNA): TGTGCCAGCAGGGGACGGCTCTACGAGCAGTACGTC. Its protein is CASRGRLYEQYV.

This clonotype has a handful of counts. Here the CDR3 DNA reads TGTGCCAGCAGCTCGACCCTCACAGGGGACCATGAAAAACTGTTTTTT. As protein: CASSSTLTGDHEKLFF. The V and J genes are TRBV5-6 and TRBJ1-4; 7 bases are shared with TRBD1. V trimming: 3 bases; J trimming: 6 bases; junction bases outside the gene matches: 11. CDR1 and CDR2 from the germline V gene are SGHDT and YYEEEE. This CDR3 is built from 16 residues.

This clonotype was seen a handful of times. The chain employs TRBV2 and TRBJ2-7, with 11 nucleotides matching TRBD1. The CDR3 has 12 amino acids. Germline-derived CDR1 and CDR2 are SNHLY and FYNNEI. Unmatched junction bases numbered 3, after V lost 6 bases and J lost 8 bases. CDR3 region: CASRGTGGKQYF. The CDR3 region has the DNA TGTGCCAGCAGGGGGACAGGGGGTAAGCAGTACTTC.

The sample holds a few counts of this clonotype. This chain uses TRBV10-3 with TRBJ1-5, with 10 bases fitting TRBD1. Per germline, CDR1 ENHRY and CDR2 SYGVKD. This CDR3 spans 15 amino acids. The junction had 6 bases not matched to a gene; V was cut back by 6 bases and J by 4 bases. CDR3: CAIRSGTGVNQPQHF. For the CDR3, the DNA is TGTGCCATCAGGTCTGGGACAGGGGTTAATCAGCCCCAGCATTTT.

This clonotype occurred many times. The genes are TRBV7-2 and TRBJ1-2; 9 bases are a match to TRBD1. The ends lost 5 bases at V and 8 bases at J; junction bases unmatched: 6. This CDR3 spans 13 amino acids. Germline V gene data show CDR1 as SGHTA and CDR2 as FQGNSA. CDR3: CASSRGQGQGYTF. Written as DNA, the CDR3 is TGTGCCAGCAGCCGGGGACAGGGTCAGGGCTACACCTTC.

This clonotype was seen a handful of times. The chain links TRBV5-1 to TRBJ2-7; 7 nucleotides agree with TRBD1. This CDR3 comprises 15 residues. Germline V gives CDR1 SGHRS, CDR2 YFSETQ. V was pared by 4 bases and J by 0 bases, with 7 bases of the junction left unmatched. CDR3 sequence reads: CASSPSGQNSYEQYV. The DNA of the CDR3 is TGCGCCAGCAGCCCCTCGGGACAGAACTCCTACGAGCAGTACGTC.

The table lists this clonotype with a few counts. The CDR3 region is CASSLFDGNTEAFF. CDR3 DNA sequence: TGCGCCAGCAGCTTGTTTGACGGGAACACTGAAGCTTTCTTT. The chain is built from TRBV5-1 and TRBJ1-1; D is unresolved. The CDR3 totals 14 residues. V shed 1 base and J shed 1 base, with 8 bases lying between them. CDR1 and CDR2 (germline): SGHRS, YFSETQ.

The sample holds a few counts of this clonotype. The chain carries TRBV5-1 and TRBJ1-4, with D possibly TRBD1 on 6 matching bases. This CDR3 contains 14 residues. V gave up 1 base and J gave up 5 bases, with 9 bases separating them. Germline V CDR1 and CDR2: SGHRS, YFSETQ. CDR3 bases: TGCGCCAGCAGCTTGACAGGGAGCAATGAAAAACTGTTTTTT. This gives the protein CASSLTGSNEKLFF.

The rearrangement links TRBV7-3 to TRBJ2-1; a weak D match, TRBD2 (6 bases). Trimming left V 1 base short and J 1 base short, with 8 bases between. This CDR3 comprises 15 residues. Germline assignment: CDR1 SGHTA and CDR2 FQGTGA. CDR3 protein: CASSLMAGSYNEQFF. The DNA for the CDR3 is TGTGCCAGCAGCTTAATGGCGGGGTCCTACAATGAGCAGTTCTTC. Looking up the rest from reference TRBV7-3 and TRBJ2-1 gives the full variable domain: GAGVSQTPSNKVTEKGKYVELRCDPISGHTALYWYRQSLGQGPEFLIYFQGTGAADDSGLPNDRFFAVRPEGSVSTLKIQRTERGDSAVYLCASSLMAGSYNEQFFGPGTRLTVL.

The rearrangement links TRBV18 to TRBJ2-3, with TRBD1 as a possible D gene (5 bases). CDR1 and CDR2 from the germline V gene are KGHSH and LQKENI. V was pared by 3 bases and J by 0 bases, with 13 bases between. The CDR3 consists of 16 residues. The DNA of the CDR3 is TGTGCCAGCTCACCTAGGACAAAAACTAGCACAGATACGCAGTATTTT. Translating it yields CASSPRTKTSTDTQYF.

This clonotype has a handful of counts. J is TRBJ2-7 and V is TRBV10-3; D gene ambiguous. The CDR3 extends over 13 amino acids. From germline, CDR1 is ENHRY and CDR2 SYGVKD. V was trimmed by 7 bases and J by 0 bases, leaving 10 bases between them. CDR3 amino acids: CAITPDPSYEQYF. CDR3 nucleotides: TGTGCCATCACACCAGACCCCTCCTACGAGCAGTACTTC.

The gene calls are TRBV20-1 and TRBJ2-3; the D gene is possibly TRBD1 (6 bases). Germline V gene lookup returns CDR1 DFQATT and CDR2 SNEGSKA (reference sequence). Deletions cut 6 bases from V and 0 bases from J, with 16 bases between. The CDR3 covers 15 residues. The CDR3 is CSATNGQTSTDTQYF. The DNA of the CDR3 is TGCAGTGCAACCAACGGACAGACTAGCACAGATACGCAGTATTTT.

V is TRBV6-5 and J is TRBJ1-3, with unresolved D. Trimming removed 5 bases at V and 1 base at J, with 12 bases between. The CDR3 extends over 15 amino acids. The germline V gene encodes CDR1 MNHEY and CDR2 SVGAGI. CDR3 sequence reads: CASSPRLGSGNTIYF. The DNA of the CDR3 is TGTGCCAGCAGTCCGCGGTTAGGATCTGGAAACACCATATATTTT.

This chain links TRBV28 with TRBJ1-2, with 7 bases that match TRBD1. This CDR3 is 17 amino acids long. V shed 4 bases and J 2 bases; nucleotides not matched to a gene: 13. Germline-derived CDR1 and CDR2 are MDHEN and SYDVKM. CDR3 in amino acids: CASSSPGQRDGNYGYTF. The CDR3 DNA sequence: TGTGCCAGCAGTTCACCGGGACAGCGAGACGGCAACTATGGCTACACCTTC.

The CDR3 coding sequence is TGTGCCAGCAGTTTACGCCGGATCTACAATGAGCAGTTCTTC. Its protein product is CASSLRRIYNEQFF. The V call is TRBV12-3 or TRBV12-4, the J call TRBJ2-1; no clear D gene. CDR3 size: 14 residues. Trimming pared 2 bases from V and 3 bases from J, leaving 8 bases between.

The J gene is TRBJ1-1, the V gene TRBV5-1, with a possible D match to TRBD1 (6 bases). The germline gives CDR1 SGHRS, CDR2 YFSETQ. This CDR3 is 14 amino acids long. Deletions cut 0 bases from V and 6 bases from J, with 12 bases between. The CDR3 is CASSLVSGAAEAFF. CDR3 in DNA: TGCGCCAGCAGCTTGGTATCAGGGGCCGCTGAAGCTTTCTTT. The whole variable domain, filled in from reference TRBV5-1 and TRBJ1-1, reads KAGVTQTPRYLIKTRGQQVTLSCSPISGHRSVSWYQQTPGQGLQFLFEYFSETQRNKGNFPGRFSGRQFSNSRSEMNVSTLELGDSALYLCASSLVSGAAEAFFGQGTRLTVV.

This clonotype was detected only a few times. The chain has TRBV11-2 and TRBJ2-3; D is tentatively TRBD1 or TRBD2 (5 bases each). V was cut by 3 bases and J by 2 bases, with 18 bases left in between. Germline V gene data show CDR1 as SGHAT and CDR2 as FQNNGV. The length of the CDR3 is 17 residues. The CDR3 nucleotides are TGTGCCAGCAGCTTGGCCCGCGCTGGGGGATTCACAGATACGCAGTATTTT. Its protein is CASSLARAGGFTDTQYF.

This clonotype was detected many times. The chain uses TRBV5-1 and TRBJ2-1; D may correspond to TRBD1 or TRBD2 (6 bases each). V dropped 4 bases and J dropped 4 bases, with 18 bases sitting between them. Germline-derived CDR1 and CDR2 are SGHRS and YFSETQ. This CDR3 is 16 amino acids long. CDR3 in amino acids: CASSPRGDSGYNEQFF. The CDR3 DNA follows: TGCGCCAGCAGCCCGAGGGGGGACTCAGGGTACAATGAGCAGTTCTTC.

The chain joins TRBV4-1 to TRBJ2-4; D call uncertain. This CDR3 has 14 residues. V was shortened by 3 bases and J by 9 bases, with 15 bases between the two germline ends. Germline V gene sequence: CDR1 MGHRA, CDR2 YSYEKL. CDR3 in amino acids: CASSQAPHVSIQYF. The CDR3, as DNA: TGCGCCAGCAGCCAGGCTCCCCACGTGAGCATTCAGTACTTC.

This clonotype came up a few times. The chain combines TRBV7-9 with TRBJ2-2; 15 bases align to TRBD2. V lost 3 bases to trimming and J lost 3 bases; unmatched junction nucleotides: 11. CDR1 SEHNR and CDR2 FQNEAQ come from the germline V gene (reference sequence). This CDR3 is 20 amino acids long. The CDR3 loop is CASSFPSGLAGGPDTGELFF. The CDR3 nucleotides are TGTGCCAGCAGCTTTCCCTCCGGACTAGCGGGGGGGCCAGACACCGGGGAGCTGTTTTTT.

V usage is TRBV13 and J usage is TRBJ2-3; D possibly uses TRBD1 or TRBD2 (6 bases each). This CDR3 spans 16 amino acids. V lost 5 bases and J 2 bases, leaving 17 bases between the germline ends. CDR1 is PRHDT and CDR2 is FYEKMQ in the germline V gene (reference sequence). Here the CDR3 reads CASSPTRGLHTDTQYF. The CDR3 DNA reads as TGTGCCAGCAGCCCGACACGGGGGCTACACACAGATACGCAGTATTTT.

The chain employs TRBV29-1 and TRBJ2-2; D remains unclear. Germline V gene lookup returns CDR1 SQVTM and CDR2 ANQGSEA. CDR3 length: 12 residues. V lost 4 bases and J lost 6, with 9 bases in between. The CDR3 reads CSVVLGSGELFF. The CDR3 DNA follows: TGCAGCGTTGTATTGGGTTCCGGGGAGCTGTTTTTT.

There are a few counts of this clonotype. The V gene is TRBV7-6, the J gene TRBJ1-3; 8 bases are a match to TRBD1. The J segment lost 2 bases and the V segment lost 5 bases, leaving 5 bases of the junction unmatched. CDR3 length equals 15 residues. Per the germline V gene, CDR1 is SGHVS and CDR2 is FNYEAQ. As DNA, the CDR3 is TGTGCCAGCAGCCCAAGGACAGGGACTGGAAACACCATATATTTT. It specifies CASSPRTGTGNTIYF.

This clonotype was recorded many times. This sequence joins TRBV6-1 and TRBJ2-1; 12 bases match TRBD2. The V segment lost 6 bases and the J segment 7 bases; nucleotides outside the gene matches: 7. The CDR3 spans 15 residues. Germline values: CDR1 MNHNS, CDR2 SASEGT. Here the CDR3 reads CASSSTSGGPNEQFF. CDR3 in DNA: TGTGCCAGCAGCTCGACTAGCGGGGGTCCAAATGAGCAGTTCTTC.

This clonotype was observed a handful of times. The chain links TRBV7-3 to TRBJ2-2; 7 bases are shared with TRBD1. Germline assignment: CDR1 SGHTA and CDR2 FQGTGA. Trimming removed 5 bases from V and 0 bases from J; junction bases left unmatched: 6. The CDR3 runs 16 residues. CDR3 nucleotide sequence: TGTGCCAGCAGCCCTTCCGGGACAGCGAACACCGGGGAGCTGTTTTTT. Its translation: CASSPSGTANTGELFF.

The V gene is TRBV5-6, the J gene TRBJ1-1, with D possibly being TRBD1 (6 bases). Germline loops: CDR1 SGHDT, CDR2 YYEEEE. This CDR3 spans 15 amino acids. Trimming cost V 2 bases and J 6 bases, with 17 bases left between them. Here the CDR3 DNA reads TGTGCCAGCAGCTTATCCCGGGGGGCGAGGGCTGAAGCTTTCTTT. Its protein product is CASSLSRGARAEAFF.

The V gene is TRBV6-5, the J gene TRBJ2-7; 10 nucleotides agree with TRBD2. The CDR3 extends over 16 amino acids. The trim removed 2 bases at V and 7 bases at J, leaving 11 bases unmatched. The germline gives CDR1 MNHEY, CDR2 SVGAGI. Written as DNA, the CDR3 is TGTGCCAGCAGTTACCAGGGTCTAGCGGGGGAGCGGGAGCAGTACTTC. Translated, it gives CASSYQGLAGEREQYF.

The rearrangement uses TRBV28 and TRBJ1-6, with 8 bases that match TRBD1. The V gene end was trimmed by 4 bases and the J gene end by 0 bases; junction bases not matched to a gene: 2. The CDR3 has 16 amino acids. Germline V CDR1 and CDR2: MDHEN, SYDVKM. In DNA, the CDR3 is TGTGCCAGCAGTTACAGGGGGATCTCCTATAATTCACCCCTCCACTTT. It translates to CASSYRGISYNSPLHF.

This clonotype has just a few counts. CDR3 protein: CATSRDSAREAFF. CDR3 nucleotide sequence: TGTGCCACCAGCAGAGATAGTGCCAGAGAAGCTTTCTTT. The chain has TRBV15 and TRBJ1-1; D not resolved. The V end was cut by 0 bases, the J end by 8 bases, with 10 bases between. The CDR3 loop spans 13 amino acids. CDR1 is LNHNV and CDR2 is YYDKDF in the germline V gene (reference sequence).

The rearrangement links TRBV5-1 to TRBJ1-1; possibly TRBD1 for D (6 bases). There are 15 residues in the CDR3. The germline V and J ends were trimmed by 0 bases and 6 bases, with 15 bases remaining between them. Germline assignment: CDR1 SGHRS and CDR2 YFSETQ. The CDR3 DNA reads TGCGCCAGCAGCTTGGAGGGGGAAAGCTCGGCTGAAGCTTTCTTT. Translated, it gives CASSLEGESSAEAFF.